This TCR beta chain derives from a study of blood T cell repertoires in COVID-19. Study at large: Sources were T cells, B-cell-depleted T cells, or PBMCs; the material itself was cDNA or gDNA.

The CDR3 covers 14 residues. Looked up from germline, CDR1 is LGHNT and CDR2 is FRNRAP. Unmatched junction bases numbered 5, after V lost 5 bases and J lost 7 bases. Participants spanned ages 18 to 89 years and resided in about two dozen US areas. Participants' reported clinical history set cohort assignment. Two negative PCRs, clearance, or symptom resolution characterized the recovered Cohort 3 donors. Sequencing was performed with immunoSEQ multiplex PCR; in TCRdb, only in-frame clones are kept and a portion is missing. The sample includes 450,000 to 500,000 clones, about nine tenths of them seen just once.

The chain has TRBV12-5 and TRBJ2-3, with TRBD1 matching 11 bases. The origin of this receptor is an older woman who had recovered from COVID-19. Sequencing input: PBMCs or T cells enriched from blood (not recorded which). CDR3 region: CASGPGQGANTQYF. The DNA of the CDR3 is TGTGCTAGTGGTCCCGGACAGGGGGCGAATACGCAGTATTTT.